Presented here are 10 T cell receptor beta chains from one specimen sequenced in a study of somatic mutations in cytotoxic T cells in rheumatoid arthritis. Assay: immunoSEQ multiplex PCR; the TCRdb copy retains only in-frame clones and omits some. The sample contains about 18,000 clones, about 70% of which appear only once. Sequencing was done on a sample of CD8+ T cells sorted from blood. Receptors originate from an adult with rheumatoid arthritis.

The rearrangement links TRBV7-6 to TRBJ2-7, with TRBD2 matching 15 bases. V lost 5 bases and J lost 3; bases outside the gene matches: 11. Germline V CDR1 and CDR2: SGHVS, FNYEAQ. CDR3 length equals 18 residues. The CDR3 DNA follows: TGTGCCAGCAGCCCCGCAGGACTAGCGGGGGGGCTTCTCTACGAGCAGTACTTC. Its protein is CASSPAGLAGGLLYEQYF.

In its sample, this clone was seen a few times. The chain is built from TRBV5-4 and TRBJ1-5; possibly TRBD1 for D (5 bases). CDR3 size: 15 residues. CDR1 is SGHNT and CDR2 is YYREEE in the germline V gene (reference sequence). V shed 0 bases and J shed 3 bases, with 10 bases lying between them. In nucleotides, the CDR3 is TGTGCCAGCAGCTTGGATGGGGGACTCAATCAGCCCCAGCATTTT. This codes for CASSLDGGLNQPQHF.

Only a few counts were recorded for this clone. The V call is TRBV19, the J call TRBJ1-4, with D maybe TRBD1 (6 bases). Germline CDR1 reads LNHDA; CDR2 reads SQIVND (reference sequence). V lost 8 bases, J lost 6 bases, and 13 bases lay in between. The CDR3 loop spans 13 amino acids. CDR3 protein: CASLTAGDEKLFF. As DNA, the CDR3 is TGTGCCAGTCTTACTGCAGGGGATGAAAAACTGTTTTTT.

V usage is TRBV29-1 and J usage is TRBJ2-1, with 10 bases fitting TRBD2. The ends lost 5 bases at V and 7 bases at J; junction bases unmatched: 5. The length of the CDR3 is 13 residues. The germline V gene has CDR1 SQVTM and CDR2 ANQGSEA. Here the CDR3 DNA reads TGCAGCGTTAGCGGGGGGGAAAGAAATGAGCAGTTCTTC. Its protein is CSVSGGERNEQFF.

In this sample, this clone turned up a few times. The V call is TRBV6-6, the J call TRBJ2-7; 8 bases fit TRBD1. The ends lost 2 bases at V and 9 bases at J; junction bases unmatched: 6. CDR1 is MNHNY and CDR2 is SVGAGI in the germline V gene (reference sequence). CDR3 length: 13 residues. CDR3 sequence reads: CASSYLGTGTQYF. The CDR3 DNA reads TGTGCCAGCAGTTACCTGGGGACAGGCACGCAGTACTTC.

The chain recombines TRBV6-5 with TRBJ1-1; 8 bases map to TRBD1. Trimming at V came to 5 bases and at J to 7 bases, leaving 6 bases not matched to a gene. CDR1 and CDR2 (germline): MNHEY, SVGAGI. The CDR3 contains 13 residues. The CDR3 region is CASSETGDGEAFF. CDR3 bases: TGTGCCAGCAGTGAGACAGGGGACGGTGAAGCTTTCTTT.

This clone was detected a few times. The genes are TRBV11-2 and TRBJ1-2, with a weak D call TRBD1 (5 bases). Trimming left V 3 bases short and J 3 bases short, with 11 bases between. This CDR3 has 14 residues. Germline assignment: CDR1 SGHAT and CDR2 FQNNGV. Here the CDR3 reads CASSLGTSHYGYTF. The CDR3, as DNA: TGTGCCAGCAGCTTGGGGACCAGTCACTATGGCTACACCTTC.

This chain connects TRBV7-6 to TRBJ1-4, with 8 bases fitting TRBD1. The CDR3 contains 13 residues. The V gene's germline CDR1 is SGHVS and CDR2 FNYEAQ. The trim removed 5 bases at V and 8 bases at J, leaving 4 bases unmatched. The CDR3 protein is CASSPRTGEKLFF. The CDR3 DNA reads TGTGCCAGCAGCCCTCGGACAGGGGAAAAACTGTTTTTT.

Regarding this clone: One junction end disagrees with the germline gene, perhaps due to a read error. The chain has TRBV4-1 and TRBJ1-5; 7 bases match TRBD1. CDR1 is MGHRA, CDR2 YSYEKL, per germline. The CDR3 is 18 amino acids. CDR3 residues: CASNQDVTGDNSNQPQHF. For the CDR3, the DNA is TGCGCCAGCAACCAAGATGTTACAGGGGACAATAGCAATCAGCCCCAGCATTTT.

This chain uses TRBV4-2 with TRBJ1-1, with D tentatively TRBD1 (5 bases). Germline CDR1 and CDR2: LGHNA and YNFKEQ. The CDR3 totals 15 residues. Trimming shortened V by 4 bases and J by 1 base, and 13 bases separated the two germline ends. The CDR3, as DNA: TGTGCCAGCAGCCTCCTAGGCACAGGGAACACTGAAGCTTTCTTT. Protein: CASSLLGTGNTEAFF.